A single sample is the source of the 14 T cell receptor beta chains below, sequenced in a study of T cells in Graves' hyperthyroidism and ophthalmopathy. The CDR3 regions of TCR beta were amplified from RNA transcripts. First-round RT-PCR of the TCR CDR3 relied on the HTBI primer set. TCRdb fed the multiplex PCR reads into MiXCR, producing one record per CDR3 protein. Of about 400,000 distinct CDR3 sequences detected, roughly 13% appear once; the ten largest clones hold about 5%. Input material: blood. These receptors originate from a woman under 30 with Graves' hyperthyroidism.

V and J are TRBV5-8 and TRBJ1-3; a weak D match, TRBD1 (5 bases). CDR1 is SGHTS and CDR2 is YDEGEE in the germline V gene. This CDR3 is 15 amino acids long. V dropped 0 bases and J dropped 4 bases, with 11 bases sitting between them. The CDR3 region is CASSLGAGRGNTIYF. In nucleotides, the CDR3 is TGTGCCAGCAGCTTGGGCGCGGGACGCGGAAACACCATATATTTT. The whole variable domain, remainder taken from reference TRBV5-8 and TRBJ1-3, is EAGVTQSPTHLIKTRGQQATLRCSPISGHTSVYWYQQALGLGLQFLLWYDEGEERNRGNFPPRFSGRQFPNYSSELNVNALELEDSALYLCASSLGAGRGNTIYFGEGSWLTVV.

This chain connects TRBV30 to TRBJ2-7; 7 nucleotides align to TRBD2. CDR1 and CDR2 (germline): GTSNPN, SVGIG (reference sequence). The CDR3 consists of 13 residues. The junction had 7 bases not matched to a gene; V was cut back by 5 bases and J by 3 bases. This chain's CDR3 is CAWRTREGYEQYF. As DNA, the CDR3 is TGTGCCTGGCGTACGAGGGAGGGCTACGAGCAGTACTTC. The full variable domain, its missing parts supplied by reference TRBV30 and TRBJ2-7, is SQTIHQWPATLVQPVGSPLSLECTVEGTSNPNLYWYRQAAGRGLQLLFYSVGIGQISSEVPQNLSASRPQDRQFILSSKKLLLSDSGFYLCAWRTREGYEQYFGPGTRLTVT.

This clonotype was counted many times. The J gene is TRBJ2-7, the V gene TRBV28, with 8 nucleotides matching TRBD1. The CDR3 has 16 residues. Trimming at V came to 5 bases and at J to 2 bases, leaving 11 bases not matched to a gene. CDR1 and CDR2 (germline): MDHEN, SYDVKM. The CDR3 DNA sequence: TGTGCCAGCAGTGGCCACGGACAGGGAGGCGCCTACGAGCAGTACTTC. It is translated as CASSGHGQGGAYEQYF.

This clonotype was observed many times. This chain joins TRBV11-1 and TRBJ2-1; 8 bases agree with TRBD2. Unmatched junction bases numbered 7, after V lost 3 bases and J lost 6 bases. Germline loops: CDR1 SGHAT, CDR2 FQDESV (reference sequence). This CDR3 comprises 15 residues. CDR3 amino acids: CASSLAGGGINEQFF. Here the CDR3 DNA reads TGTGCCAGCAGCTTGGCGGGGGGTGGGATCAATGAGCAGTTCTTC.

This clonotype occurred many times. The V gene is TRBV6-4, the J gene TRBJ2-3; the D is unclear. Trimming shortened V by 0 bases and J by 0 bases, and 7 bases separated the two germline ends. This CDR3 is 15 amino acids long. Germline CDR1 MRHNA, CDR2 SNTAGT. The CDR3 region has the DNA TGTGCCAGCAGTGACTCGGGCGGCAGCACAGATACGCAGTATTTT. It encodes CASSDSGGSTDTQYF.

This clonotype was seen at least ten times. As DNA, the CDR3 is TGTGCCAGCAGTTTATCCACAGGGGGTGAGCAGTACTTC. This codes for CASSLSTGGEQYF. The chain recombines TRBV27 with TRBJ2-7; TRBD1 matches 8 bases. J was trimmed by 7 bases and V by 0 bases; bases with no gene match: 2. The germline V gene encodes CDR1 MNHEY and CDR2 SMNVEV (reference sequence). The CDR3 loop spans 13 amino acids.

J is TRBJ2-6 and V is TRBV6-5; D gene unclear. V shed 4 bases and J shed 0 bases, with 10 bases lying between them. Germline-derived CDR1 and CDR2 are MNHEY and SVGAGI. The CDR3 totals 16 residues. CDR3 coding DNA: TGTGCCAGCAGTTTCGGGTTGGCCTCTGGGGCCAACGTCCTGACTTTC. Protein: CASSFGLASGANVLTF.

This clonotype was seen once. The gene calls are TRBV5-6 and TRBJ1-2; 7 bases fit TRBD1. The junction had 9 bases not matched to a gene; V was cut back by 5 bases and J by 8 bases. Germline CDR1 SGHDT, CDR2 YYEEEE. CDR3 length equals 13 residues. CDR3 nucleotides: TGTGCCAGCAGGAAGACAGGGAGTAAGGGCTACACCTTC. This gives the protein CASRKTGSKGYTF.

This clonotype was picked up many times. V gene TRBV20-1 combines with J gene TRBJ2-1, with D perhaps TRBD1 (5 bases). This CDR3 has 15 amino acids. The V and J ends lost 2 bases and 0 bases respectively, with 11 bases between them. Germline loops: CDR1 DFQATT, CDR2 SNEGSKA (reference sequence). DNA of the CDR3: TGCAGTGCTAGACCCCGACAGAGCTCCTACAATGAGCAGTTCTTC. Its translation: CSARPRQSSYNEQFF.

Worth noting for this clonotype: Just one base apart from a much larger clone, this may be a read error. This sequence joins TRBV20-1 and TRBJ1-1; the D is unclear. The CDR3 runs to 15 residues. Per germline, CDR1 DFQATT and CDR2 SNEGSKA (reference sequence). The V end lost 0 bases, the J end lost 2 bases, and 13 bases lay between the germline ends. This CDR3 is CSARDEGKVNTEAFF. The DNA for the CDR3 is TGCAGTGCTAGAGATGAGGGAAAGGTTAACACTGAAGCTTTCTTT.

Many counts were recorded for this clonotype. This chain joins TRBV28 and TRBJ2-5; TRBD1 matches at 8 bases. This CDR3 is 16 amino acids long. J was trimmed by 5 bases and V by 3 bases; bases with no gene match: 11. CDR1 and CDR2 (germline): MDHEN, SYDVKM. This CDR3 is CASSFLSRGRGETQYF. The CDR3 DNA follows: TGTGCCAGCAGTTTTCTAAGCAGGGGGCGCGGGGAGACCCAGTACTTC.

There are many counts of this clonotype. The chain combines TRBV20-1 with TRBJ2-7; D is uncertain. V gave up 3 bases and J gave up 0 bases, with 12 bases separating them. The CDR3 contains 14 residues. Germline V lookup: CDR1 DFQATT, CDR2 SNEGSKA (reference sequence). The CDR3 is CSARVLEDSYEQYF. The CDR3 DNA reads as TGCAGTGCTAGGGTATTAGAGGACTCCTACGAGCAGTACTTC.

This clonotype was seen repeatedly, ten times or more. The V gene is TRBV11-2, the J gene TRBJ2-7; a possible D gene is TRBD1 (5 bases). Between the trimmed V and J ends, which lost 5 bases and 3 bases, there was a span of 11 bases. CDR1 and CDR2 (germline): SGHAT, FQNNGV. This CDR3 has 13 residues. The CDR3 nucleotides are TGTGCCAGCAGCGAAAGGACACACTACGAGCAGTACTTC. Translating it yields CASSERTHYEQYF. Using reference TRBV11-2 and TRBJ2-7 for the parts outside the CDR3, the full variable domain is EAGVAQSPRYKIIEKRQSVAFWCNPISGHATLYWYQQILGQGPKLLIQFQNNGVVDDSQLPKDRFSAERLKGVDSTLKIQPAKLEDSAVYLCASSERTHYEQYFGPGTRLTVT.

This clonotype has ten or more counts. One end of the junction fails to match germline, which may point to a read error. The chain couples TRBV7-6 to TRBJ1-1; possible D gene TRBD1, 5 bases. CDR1 and CDR2 from the germline V gene are SGHVS and FNYEAQ. The CDR3 runs to 15 residues. CDR3 coding DNA: TGTGCCAGCAGCCTAGCGGGACGTGCGAACACTGAAGCTTTCTTT. It specifies CASSLAGRANTEAFF.